These T cell receptor beta chains were read from a single sample in a study of blood T cell repertoires in COVID-19. Sequenced by immunoSEQ multiplex PCR; TCRdb stores in-frame clones only, minus some. The data contain fewer than 300,000 clones, around 90% of them seen just once; the ten biggest clones take up 0.75% to 1%. Material: peripheral blood. These receptor sequences come from a woman aged 40 to 55 who had recovered from COVID-19. Both conserved end residues are part of each CDR3. Fields, in order: V gene, clone size, D gene, J gene, CDR3 protein, CDR3 DNA. A D gene is named only where the DNA matches it firmly. Size values are once, few and many counts, or a class for expanded clones, and some rows have none.

v_call: TRBV12-5
clone_size: .
d_call: .
j_call: TRBJ1-2
cdr3_aa: CASGFPPGSYGYTF
cdr3_nt: TGTGCTAGTGGTTTCCCCCCGGGAAGCTATGGCTACACCTTC

v_call: TRBV7-8
clone_size: .
d_call: TRBD2
j_call: TRBJ2-5
cdr3_aa: CASSLAVGLAGRETQYF
cdr3_nt: TGTGCCAGCAGCCTCGCCGTGGGGCTAGCGGGAAGGGAGACCCAGTACTTC

v_call: TRBV2
clone_size: .
d_call: .
j_call: TRBJ2-7
cdr3_aa: CASSLSGTYEQYF
cdr3_nt: TGTGCCAGCAGTTTATCAGGAACCTACGAGCAGTACTTC

v_call: TRBV7-2
clone_size: .
d_call: .
j_call: TRBJ1-1
cdr3_aa: CASSLVAGMNTEAFF
cdr3_nt: TGTGCCAGCAGCCTAGTGGCAGGGATGAACACTGAAGCTTTCTTT

v_call: TRBV5-6
clone_size: .
d_call: TRBD2
j_call: TRBJ2-1
cdr3_aa: CASSPVGLAGGNEQFF
cdr3_nt: TGTGCCAGCAGCCCAGTCGGTCTAGCGGGGGGCAATGAGCAGTTCTTC

v_call: TRBV5-4
clone_size: .
d_call: .
j_call: TRBJ1-2
cdr3_aa: CASSLAAGGLGYGYTF
cdr3_nt: TGTGCCAGCAGCTTGGCTGCGGGGGGTTTGGGCTATGGCTACACCTTC

v_call: TRBV21-1
clone_size: .
d_call: .
j_call: TRBJ2-5
cdr3_aa: CASSGSPGGETQYF
cdr3_nt: TGTGCCAGCAGTGGCTCCCCTGGGGGGGAGACCCAGTACTTC

v_call: TRBV6-5
clone_size: .
d_call: .
j_call: TRBJ1-1
cdr3_aa: CASSNRVGGTEAFF
cdr3_nt: TGTGCCAGCAGCAACAGGGTTGGGGGCACTGAAGCTTTCTTT

v_call: TRBV6-1
clone_size: .
d_call: .
j_call: TRBJ2-3
cdr3_aa: CASSEALTDTQYF
cdr3_nt: TGTGCCAGCAGTGAAGCCCTCACAGATACGCAGTATTTT

v_call: TRBV4-3
clone_size: .
d_call: .
j_call: TRBJ1-1
cdr3_aa: CASSQEGLGAWGGTEAFF
cdr3_nt: TGCGCCAGCAGCCAAGAAGGCCTGGGGGCTTGGGGGGGCACTGAAGCTTTCTTT

v_call: TRBV15
clone_size: few
d_call: TRBD1
j_call: TRBJ2-7
cdr3_aa: CATSRDRGTGSYEQYF
cdr3_nt: TGTGCCACCAGCAGAGATCGGGGGACAGGGTCGTACGAGCAGTACTTC

v_call: TRBV24-1
clone_size: once
d_call: .
j_call: TRBJ2-5
cdr3_aa: CATSRQETQYF
cdr3_nt: TGTGCCACCAGTCGGCAAGAGACCCAGTACTTC

v_call: TRBV6-2/TRBV6-3
clone_size: .
d_call: .
j_call: TRBJ2-1
cdr3_aa: CASSPQRARTHNEQFF
cdr3_nt: TGTGCCAGCAGCCCTCAGCGGGCGCGAACCCACAATGAGCAGTTCTTC

v_call: TRBV15
clone_size: few
d_call: TRBD1
j_call: TRBJ1-5
cdr3_aa: CATSTQDTGVNQPQHF
cdr3_nt: TGTGCCACCAGCACCCAGGACACAGGGGTGAATCAGCCCCAGCATTTT

v_call: TRBV9
clone_size: .
d_call: TRBD1
j_call: TRBJ2-1
cdr3_aa: CASSVAGGPNNEQFF
cdr3_nt: TGTGCCAGCAGCGTAGCAGGGGGCCCCAACAATGAGCAGTTCTTC

v_call: TRBV30
clone_size: .
d_call: .
j_call: TRBJ1-2
cdr3_aa: CARGLVQGRGYTF
cdr3_nt: TGTGCCCGGGGTCTGGTACAGGGCCGGGGCTACACCTTC

v_call: TRBV21-1
clone_size: .
d_call: .
j_call: TRBJ2-1
cdr3_aa: CASSRGGAVGNNNEQFF
cdr3_nt: TGTGCCAGCAGCCGGGGGGGGGCTGTCGGGAACAACAATGAGCAGTTCTTC

v_call: TRBV5-1
clone_size: .
d_call: .
j_call: TRBJ1-2
cdr3_aa: CASSLVAASRNYGYTF
cdr3_nt: TGCGCCAGCAGCTTGGTGGCGGCCAGCCGTAACTATGGCTACACCTTC

v_call: TRBV2
clone_size: once
d_call: .
j_call: TRBJ1-5
cdr3_aa: CASGGGQGNQPQHF
cdr3_nt: TGTGCCAGCGGGGGAGGGCAGGGAAATCAGCCCCAGCATTTT

v_call: TRBV9
clone_size: few
d_call: .
j_call: TRBJ1-2
cdr3_aa: CASSRDSNYGYTF
cdr3_nt: TGTGCCAGCAGCAGAGACAGTAACTATGGCTACACCTTC

v_call: TRBV18
clone_size: .
d_call: .
j_call: TRBJ1-3
cdr3_aa: CASSPGAGAGNTIYF
cdr3_nt: TGTGCCAGCTCACCAGGGGCAGGGGCTGGAAACACCATATATTTT

v_call: TRBV7-9
clone_size: .
d_call: TRBD2
j_call: TRBJ2-5
cdr3_aa: CASSHSGGQETQYF
cdr3_nt: TGTGCCAGCAGCCACAGCGGGGGCCAAGAGACCCAGTACTTC

v_call: TRBV7-7
clone_size: .
d_call: .
j_call: TRBJ2-3
cdr3_aa: CASSPGVRTDTQYF
cdr3_nt: TGTGCTAGCAGCCCAGGGGTCCGCACAGATACGCAGTATTTT

v_call: TRBV11-2
clone_size: .
d_call: .
j_call: TRBJ1-2
cdr3_aa: CASSLGALGYTF
cdr3_nt: TGTGCCAGCAGCTTAGGGGCCCTCGGCTACACCTTC

v_call: TRBV11-2
clone_size: .
d_call: TRBD2
j_call: TRBJ2-1
cdr3_aa: CASSLGTSGSSYNEQFF
cdr3_nt: TGTGCCAGCAGCTTAGGGACTAGCGGGAGTTCCTACAATGAGCAGTTCTTC

v_call: TRBV30
clone_size: .
d_call: .
j_call: TRBJ2-1
cdr3_aa: CAWSPDSEQFF
cdr3_nt: TGTGCCTGGAGCCCGGACTCAGAGCAGTTCTTC

v_call: TRBV4-2
clone_size: .
d_call: TRBD2
j_call: TRBJ2-5
cdr3_aa: CASSRNGGLAGETQYF
cdr3_nt: TGTGCCAGCAGCCGCAATGGCGGGCTAGCGGGGGAGACCCAGTACTTC

v_call: TRBV5-1
clone_size: .
d_call: .
j_call: TRBJ2-7
cdr3_aa: CASSPRRRRPYEQYF
cdr3_nt: TGCGCCAGCAGCCCCCGCCGCAGGAGGCCCTACGAGCAGTACTTC

v_call: TRBV18
clone_size: .
d_call: .
j_call: TRBJ1-3
cdr3_aa: CASSYQGGTNLGNTIYF
cdr3_nt: TGTGCCAGCTCCTACCAGGGCGGTACCAACCTTGGAAACACCATATATTTT

v_call: TRBV30
clone_size: .
d_call: .
j_call: TRBJ1-6
cdr3_aa: CAWSGRVSPLHF
cdr3_nt: TGTGCCTGGAGTGGGAGGGTTTCACCCCTCCACTTT

v_call: TRBV19
clone_size: .
d_call: .
j_call: TRBJ1-1
cdr3_aa: CASSIVGPPNTEAFF
cdr3_nt: TGTGCCAGTAGTATAGTGGGCCCCCCGAACACTGAAGCTTTCTTT

v_call: TRBV6-2/TRBV6-3
clone_size: .
d_call: TRBD2
j_call: TRBJ2-3
cdr3_aa: CASSGNLGTSGSFYTQYF
cdr3_nt: TGTGCCAGCAGTGGGAACCTCGGGACTAGCGGGAGTTTTTATACGCAGTATTTT

v_call: TRBV9
clone_size: .
d_call: TRBD1
j_call: TRBJ1-1
cdr3_aa: CASSAGTGPAGTFF
cdr3_nt: TGTGCCAGCAGCGCAGGGACAGGGCCGGCCGGAACTTTCTTT

v_call: TRBV12-5
clone_size: .
d_call: TRBD1
j_call: TRBJ1-2
cdr3_aa: CASGPRGLGYGYTF
cdr3_nt: TGTGCTAGTGGTCCCAGGGGGCTGGGCTATGGCTACACCTTC

v_call: TRBV11-2
clone_size: .
d_call: .
j_call: TRBJ1-2
cdr3_aa: CASSLRGTVLNYGYTF
cdr3_nt: TGTGCCAGCAGCTTAAGGGGGACGGTACTTAACTATGGCTACACCTTC

v_call: TRBV12-1
clone_size: .
d_call: .
j_call: TRBJ1-2
cdr3_aa: CASSPRGGYTF
cdr3_nt: TGTGCCAGCAGCCCCCGGGGTGGCTACACCTTC

v_call: TRBV19
clone_size: .
d_call: TRBD2
j_call: TRBJ2-2
cdr3_aa: CASRRTSGYTGELFF
cdr3_nt: TGTGCCAGTAGACGGACTAGCGGATACACCGGGGAGCTGTTTTTT

v_call: TRBV6-2/TRBV6-3
clone_size: once
d_call: TRBD1
j_call: TRBJ1-5
cdr3_aa: CASSSGTVAFEPQHF
cdr3_nt: TGTGCCAGCAGCTCCGGGACAGTGGCCTTTGAGCCCCAGCATTTT

v_call: TRBV9
clone_size: .
d_call: .
j_call: TRBJ2-3
cdr3_aa: CASSVGGWKSTDTQYF
cdr3_nt: TGTGCCAGCAGCGTAGGAGGCTGGAAGAGCACAGATACGCAGTATTTT

v_call: TRBV6-2/TRBV6-3
clone_size: once
d_call: .
j_call: TRBJ1-5
cdr3_aa: CASSYWRGSGNQPQHF
cdr3_nt: TGTGCCAGCAGTTACTGGCGGGGGTCCGGCAATCAGCCCCAGCATTTT

v_call: TRBV5-1
clone_size: .
d_call: .
j_call: TRBJ1-5
cdr3_aa: CASSPGVGAFDQPQHF
cdr3_nt: TGCGCCAGCAGCCCCGGGGTGGGGGCTTTTGATCAGCCCCAGCATTTT

v_call: TRBV14
clone_size: .
d_call: TRBD2
j_call: TRBJ2-1
cdr3_aa: CASSLPGTSGYNEQFF
cdr3_nt: TGTGCCAGCAGCCTCCCCGGGACTAGCGGATACAATGAGCAGTTCTTC